This is a list of T cell receptor beta chains from one sample in a study of blood T cell repertoires in COVID-19. Sequencing used immunoSEQ multiplex PCR; TCRdb keeps in-frame clones, though not all of them. The sample holds roughly 150,000 clones; 81% are singletons and the top ten take around 6%. Sequenced: PBMCs or T cells enriched from blood (not recorded which). Source of these receptors: a woman aged 35 to 49 with acute COVID-19. CDR3s include the opening cysteine and the closing phenylalanine or tryptophan.

TRBV5-1	TRBJ1-6	CASSLVLSASPLHF
TRBV12-3/TRBV12-4	TRBJ2-5	CASSFGGEETQYF
TRBV7-6	TRBJ2-2	CASSLLAANTGELFF
TRBV7-9	TRBJ2-5	CASSLAFDSPYQETQYF
TRBV6-5	TRBJ2-7	CASKVTRQASYEQYF
TRBV7-3	TRBJ2-2	CASSQLASGELFF
TRBV28	TRBJ2-5	CASSFSETQYF
TRBV29-1	TRBJ2-1	CSVGGLAGGAEQFF
TRBV30	TRBJ2-1	CAWSKGTSGRAFEQFF
TRBV10-3	TRBJ1-2	CAIRALNYGYTF
TRBV6-5	TRBJ1-2	CASSNPGIEGYTF
TRBV5-1	TRBJ1-1	CASSSQGAAGTEAFF
TRBV10-3	TRBJ1-3	CAISDILQGDTIYF
TRBV2	TRBJ1-6	CASSSRSPLHF
TRBV6-5	TRBJ2-7	CASSPGTPSYEQYF
TRBV3-1/TRBV3-2	TRBJ2-1	CASSPWTSGYNEQFF
TRBV24-1	TRBJ1-2	CATSDLNREYGYTF
TRBV18	TRBJ2-1	CASSYLAGGPYNEQFF
TRBV25-1	TRBJ2-3	CASSGLAGLTDTQYF
TRBV5-1	TRBJ2-7	CASSFQGGYEQYF
TRBV19	TRBJ1-5	CASSIGDRYNQPQHF
TRBV18	TRBJ2-7	CASSFVDRGLYEQYF
TRBV18	TRBJ2-7	CASSHTGTGTYEQYF
TRBV5-8	TRBJ2-7	CASSLGLAATYEQYF
TRBV29-1	TRBJ2-5	CSVEASGSAWETQYF
TRBV29-1	TRBJ1-2	CSVVTGGGYGYTF
TRBV5-1	TRBJ2-2	CASSFPFSGEGHPGELFF
TRBV2	TRBJ2-1	CASSARGNSYNEQFF
TRBV25-1	TRBJ1-6	CASSEWQENSPLHF
TRBV27	TRBJ2-7	CASSRGTGYASYEQYF
TRBV4-1	TRBJ2-2	CASSQLSAGELFF
TRBV4-1	TRBJ2-2	CASSQSPSGIGGGELFF
TRBV27	TRBJ1-1	CASSPRQIHTEAFF
TRBV7-9	TRBJ1-1	CASSSYPAGRWDTEAFF
TRBV21-1	TRBJ1-5	CAILHSYSNQPQHF
TRBV28	TRBJ2-2	CASRGQNTGELFF
TRBV5-4	TRBJ2-5	CASSLTGNQETQYF
TRBV5-4	TRBJ2-2	CASSTSGRAGTGELFF
TRBV27	TRBJ1-4	CASSRNRGPTNEKLFF
TRBV5-6	TRBJ2-7	CASSLAGGTGGGEQYF
TRBV7-9	TRBJ1-5	CASSPGHDSNQPQHF
TRBV14	TRBJ2-1	CASSQERLAGDYEQFF
TRBV2	TRBJ2-3	CASSGLAGSLDTQYF
TRBV5-1	TRBJ2-1	CASGLVTSGDYNEQFF
TRBV11-1	TRBJ2-7	CASSPVGAGGDEQYF
TRBV24-1	TRBJ1-2	CATSDPWTGEGYTF
TRBV15	TRBJ2-3	CATSSVMAGGSDTQYF
TRBV3-1/TRBV3-2	TRBJ1-2	CASSQEGANYGYTF
TRBV18	TRBJ2-6	CASSGTSGSSSGANVLTF
TRBV29-1	TRBJ1-2	CSVENRGDYGYTF
TRBV28	TRBJ2-3	CASSPQGAGLTDTQYF
TRBV2	TRBJ1-2	CASREGPSNYGYTF
TRBV4-1	TRBJ1-4	CASSQEGVNEKLFF
TRBV7-9	TRBJ2-1	CASSYGLVVEQFF
TRBV27	TRBJ2-3	CASSRPGTSGTDTQYF